This is a list of T cell receptor beta chains from one sample in a study of control samples from healthy donors and cancer patients. Libraries were prepared by immunoSEQ multiplex PCR; TCRdb keeps only in-frame clonotypes and omits some of them. Counted here are about 50,000 clones, roughly 90% occurring once; the ten biggest clones make up about 40%. The specimen sequenced was PBMCs. The source of these receptors is a man aged 50-60 years with head and neck cancer. Both conserved end residues are part of each CDR3.

v_call: TRBV1
cdr3_aa: CTSSSPGTRGGVGSHEQYF

v_call: TRBV7-3
cdr3_aa: CASSKTGGAETQYF

v_call: TRBV12-5
cdr3_aa: CASGLETNQPQHF

v_call: TRBV4-3
cdr3_aa: CASSHDAGQGKDTQYF

v_call: TRBV20-1
cdr3_aa: CSARDRGGYTF

v_call: TRBV9
cdr3_aa: CASSKSGVQETQYF

v_call: TRBV29-1
cdr3_aa: CSVEQALPSYGYTF

v_call: TRBV30
cdr3_aa: CAWSASIATNEKLFF

v_call: TRBV3-1/TRBV3-2
cdr3_aa: CASSRMGGSGGYTF

v_call: TRBV6-2/TRBV6-3
cdr3_aa: CASSYPGPYEQYF

v_call: TRBV30
cdr3_aa: CAWSVRPGEGRGNIQYF

v_call: TRBV7-3
cdr3_aa: CASSQQGDNTEAFF

v_call: TRBV11-2
cdr3_aa: CASSHRDYLYNEQFF

v_call: TRBV5-6
cdr3_aa: CASSSGVRQGLEKLFF

v_call: TRBV4-3
cdr3_aa: CASSLRTGEQPQHF

v_call: TRBV7-9
cdr3_aa: CASSRNPLADATDTQYF

v_call: TRBV6-5
cdr3_aa: CASSPKGGVTEAFF

v_call: TRBV25-1
cdr3_aa: CASRGPSNQPQHF

v_call: TRBV7-2
cdr3_aa: CASSLSRTNTGELFF

v_call: TRBV2
cdr3_aa: CASSVLGLFSYNEQFF

v_call: TRBV11-3
cdr3_aa: CASSLFSWGELFF

v_call: TRBV12-3/TRBV12-4
cdr3_aa: CASRRTLYNEQFF

v_call: TRBV28
cdr3_aa: CASSSFGYWGGYGYTF

v_call: TRBV30
cdr3_aa: CAWSAVAVAYEQYF

v_call: TRBV6-6
cdr3_aa: CASRRAGGLDDYTF

v_call: TRBV6-6
cdr3_aa: CASSLDRGAGELFF

v_call: TRBV19
cdr3_aa: CASRELGQGGEQYF

v_call: TRBV11-1
cdr3_aa: CASRDSNMNTEAFF

v_call: TRBV25-1
cdr3_aa: CASSEFGNTGELFF

v_call: TRBV28
cdr3_aa: CASSLDSTSGANVLTF

v_call: TRBV25-1
cdr3_aa: CASSEWMGNEQYF

v_call: TRBV6-2/TRBV6-3
cdr3_aa: CASSYSGPQSEAFF

v_call: TRBV12-3/TRBV12-4
cdr3_aa: CASSFTNSYEQYF

v_call: TRBV6-5
cdr3_aa: CASSYRGGAHYEQYF

v_call: TRBV9
cdr3_aa: CASSVGMGTGGNEQYF

v_call: TRBV5-1
cdr3_aa: CASSLEGGNTIYF

v_call: TRBV9
cdr3_aa: CASSAPGGPTGELFF

v_call: TRBV19
cdr3_aa: CASRPASQESYEQYF

v_call: TRBV25-1
cdr3_aa: CASSESRSGANVEKLFF

v_call: TRBV11-3
cdr3_aa: CASSLGGSTDTQYF

v_call: TRBV28
cdr3_aa: CASRETGAAGANVLTF

v_call: TRBV2
cdr3_aa: CASSERLGYSNQPQHF

v_call: TRBV7-6
cdr3_aa: CASSRLGGQSSTDTQYF

v_call: TRBV6-2/TRBV6-3
cdr3_aa: CASSNRVDYGYTF

v_call: TRBV9
cdr3_aa: CASSVGPGGNQPQHF

v_call: TRBV7-6
cdr3_aa: CASSLRSGQGPMAEAFF

v_call: TRBV4-2
cdr3_aa: CASSRGTGDQETQYF

v_call: TRBV7-3
cdr3_aa: CASSLGSGAGNTIYF

v_call: TRBV7-2
cdr3_aa: CASSLEGTGPYGYTF

v_call: TRBV9
cdr3_aa: CASSVLGQGAHTGELFF

v_call: TRBV3-1/TRBV3-2
cdr3_aa: CASSQAARPTDTQYF

v_call: TRBV27
cdr3_aa: CASSLSRGGEKLFF

v_call: TRBV4-2
cdr3_aa: CASSRNTGTGGEGTQYF

v_call: TRBV7-6
cdr3_aa: CASSIPPPLTLQGAGTGELFF

v_call: TRBV6-2/TRBV6-3
cdr3_aa: CASSTRGWVAGDLTDTQYF